This entry lists 28 T cell receptor beta chains sequenced from one sample in a study of T-cell memory formation after mild COVID-19. From the 5' RACE reads, TCRdb called clonotypes with MiXCR, one entry per CDR3 protein. The sample has a few hundred thousand distinct CDR3 sequences; 8% to 9% are singletons. The sequencing input was PBMCs or a T cell subset sorted from them (not recorded which). The receptors were sampled from a man between 18 and 35 years old who had mild COVID-19 (a few samples of this study predate the infection). Cell type and time point are not known.

The V call is TRBV18, the J call TRBJ2-3; D gene ambiguous. CDR1 is KGHSH, CDR2 LQKENI, per germline. The CDR3 is 16 amino acids. Deletions cut 1 base from V and 2 bases from J, with 13 bases between. This CDR3 reads CASSPLDMGPTDTQYF. In DNA form, the CDR3 reads TGTGCCAGCTCACCACTCGATATGGGCCCCACAGATACGCAGTATTTT.

Many counts were recorded for this clonotype. The V and J genes are TRBV5-1 and TRBJ2-3, with 7 positions matching TRBD2. Germline V lookup: CDR1 SGHRS, CDR2 YFSETQ. With 0 bases clipped from V and 4 bases from J, the junction kept 5 bases outside the gene matches. The CDR3 is 15 residues long. CDR3 nucleotides: TGCGCCAGCAGCTTGGAACTAGCGTGGTCAGATACGCAGTATTTT. It is translated as CASSLELAWSDTQYF. Based on the CDR3 plus reference TRBV5-1 and TRBJ2-3, the full variable domain is KAGVTQTPRYLIKTRGQQVTLSCSPISGHRSVSWYQQTPGQGLQFLFEYFSETQRNKGNFPGRFSGRQFSNSRSEMNVSTLELGDSALYLCASSLELAWSDTQYFGPGTRLTVL.

This clonotype was seen only a few times. This chain uses TRBV13 with TRBJ2-7; D possibly corresponds to TRBD2 (6 bases). The germline gives CDR1 PRHDT, CDR2 FYEKMQ (reference sequence). Trimming cost V 6 bases and J 2 bases, with 23 bases left between them. CDR3 size: 17 residues. The CDR3 loop is CASSRGAGSESPYEQYF. CDR3 in DNA: TGTGCCAGCAGTCGAGGGGCCGGGAGCGAAAGCCCCTACGAGCAGTACTTC.

This chain links TRBV7-6 with TRBJ2-2; 12 bases are a match to TRBD2. The CDR3 runs to 15 residues. Germline loops: CDR1 SGHVS, CDR2 FNYEAQ. CDR3 nucleotides: TGTGGACTAGCGGGAGAGACCGCGAACACCGGGGAGCTGTTTTTT. Amino acid sequence: CGLAGETANTGELFF.

The V call is TRBV9, the J call TRBJ2-3; D ambiguous. The CDR3 extends over 11 amino acids. The V end lost 0 bases, the J end lost 9 bases, and 5 bases lay between the germline ends. CDR1 and CDR2 (germline): SGDLS, YYNGEE. CDR3 loop: CASSVVGTQYF. In DNA form, the CDR3 reads TGTGCCAGCAGCGTAGTAGGAACGCAGTATTTT. The full variable domain, rest sourced from reference TRBV9 and TRBJ2-3, is DSGVTQTPKHLITATGQRVTLRCSPRSGDLSVYWYQQSLDQGLQFLIQYYNGEERAKGNILERFSAQQFPDLHSELNLSSLELGDSALYFCASSVVGTQYFGPGTRLTVL.

The chain employs TRBV10-3 and TRBJ2-1; 7 positions agree with TRBD2. CDR1 ENHRY and CDR2 SYGVKD come from the germline V gene. V shed 11 bases and J 9 bases; nucleotides not matched to a gene: 13. CDR3 length: 13 residues. The CDR3 loop is CAALPQSGGEQFF. For the CDR3, the DNA is TGTGCCGCCCTCCCCCAATCGGGGGGTGAGCAGTTCTTC.

This clonotype was picked up many times. The chain links TRBV3-1 to TRBJ2-1, with no clear D. Trimming took off 0 bases at V and 8 bases at J, with 11 bases between the two ends. This CDR3 has 14 residues. Germline V gene lookup returns CDR1 LGHDT and CDR2 YNNKEL (reference sequence). CDR3 DNA: TGTGCCAGCAGCCAAGATCTCCCAGTCGATGAGCAGTTCTTC. Protein: CASSQDLPVDEQFF.

This clonotype was recorded a few times. The genes are TRBV5-6 and TRBJ1-2; D uncertain. From germline, CDR1 is SGHDT and CDR2 YYEEEE. The ends were cut back, 0 bases at V and 4 bases at J, with 7 bases in the middle. This CDR3 has 13 amino acids. The DNA of the CDR3 is TGTGCCAGCAGCTTGGACTCCCCCTATGGCTACACCTTC. It is translated as CASSLDSPYGYTF.

This clonotype has only a few counts. The genes are TRBV6-2 or TRBV6-3 and TRBJ2-3, with D possibly matching TRBD2 (6 bases). This CDR3 contains 15 residues. CDR1 and CDR2 from the germline V gene are MNHEY and SVGEGT. The V gene lost 8 bases and the J gene lost 5 bases, with 20 bases spanning the gap. CDR3 sequence: CASGNYGPRGDTQYF. CDR3 coding DNA: TGTGCCAGCGGAAATTACGGGCCGCGGGGAGATACGCAGTATTTT.

This clonotype was detected a few times. In DNA, the CDR3 is TGTGCCAGCAGCTTATCCCCAGGGAGGGGAGACACTGAAGCTTTCTTT. It yields the protein CASSLSPGRGDTEAFF. The V gene is TRBV11-2, the J gene TRBJ1-1, with D possibly matching TRBD1 (5 bases). This CDR3 comprises 16 residues. Germline CDR1 is SGHAT and CDR2 is FQNNGV. V lost 2 bases, J lost 3 bases, and 16 bases lay in between.

This clonotype came up a few times. The V call is TRBV6-1, the J call TRBJ1-5; 7 bases fit TRBD1. Germline CDR1 is MNHNS and CDR2 is SASEGT. The CDR3 loop spans 15 amino acids. Trimming cost V 6 bases and J 5 bases; bases outside gene matches: 10. The CDR3 reads CASSSGQVNYQPQHF. CDR3 DNA: TGTGCCAGCAGCTCAGGACAGGTGAACTATCAGCCCCAGCATTTT.

The V call is TRBV24-1, the J call TRBJ2-5, with D perhaps given as TRBD1 or TRBD2 (6 bases each). Germline assignment: CDR1 KGHDR and CDR2 SFDVKD. This CDR3 spans 16 amino acids. Trimming took 3 bases from V and 4 from J, leaving 17 bases between them. The CDR3 DNA is TGTGCCACCAGTGATCCCACCACGGGGGCCGGAGAGACCCAGTACTTC. This sequence encodes CATSDPTTGAGETQYF.

The table lists this clonotype with a few counts. The V gene is TRBV4-3, the J gene TRBJ2-2, with D possibly matching TRBD2 (6 bases). The germline V gene encodes CDR1 LGHNA and CDR2 YSLEER. The CDR3 is 15 residues long. Trimming removed 2 bases at V and 6 bases at J, with 13 bases between. This chain's CDR3 is CASSQWREAAGELFF. Written as DNA, the CDR3 is TGCGCCAGCAGCCAATGGAGGGAAGCAGCCGGGGAGCTGTTTTTT.

The V call is TRBV18, the J call TRBJ1-1; 9 bases fit TRBD1. The CDR3 loop spans 15 amino acids. The germline gives CDR1 KGHSH, CDR2 LQKENI. Unmatched junction bases numbered 8, after V lost 6 bases and J lost 3 bases. The chain's CDR3 is CASSQQGARDTEAFF. CDR3 nucleotide sequence: TGTGCCAGCTCGCAACAGGGGGCTAGGGACACTGAAGCTTTCTTT. Combining the CDR3 with reference TRBV18 and TRBJ1-1 gives the whole variable domain NAGVMQNPRHLVRRRGQEARLRCSPMKGHSHVYWYRQLPEEGLKFMVYLQKENIIDESGMPKERFSAEFPKEGPSILRIQQVVRGDSAAYFCASSQQGARDTEAFFGQGTRLTVV.

The chain carries TRBV5-5 and TRBJ2-7; 7 bases align to TRBD1. The ends lost 4 bases at V and 0 bases at J; junction bases unmatched: 10. The CDR3 is made up of 16 amino acids. CDR1 SGHKS and CDR2 YYEKEE come from the germline V gene (reference sequence). In nucleotides, the CDR3 is TGTGCCAGCAGCCGGGTAGGGGGCGCAGGCTCCTACGAGCAGTACTTC. This gives the protein CASSRVGGAGSYEQYF.

The V call is TRBV12-3 or TRBV12-4, the J call TRBJ2-5; the D gene is possibly TRBD2 (5 bases). CDR3 length: 12 residues. V shed 8 bases and J shed 5 bases, with 12 bases lying between them. The CDR3 nucleotides are TGTGCCAGCGGGCGGGCCCTGGAGACCCAGTACTTC. This translates into CASGRALETQYF.

At least ten counts were recorded for this clonotype. This chain uses TRBV6-6 with TRBJ2-3, with 7 nucleotides matching TRBD1. The CDR3 has 14 residues. Germline V gene lookup returns CDR1 MNHNY and CDR2 SVGAGI (reference sequence). V lost 9 bases, J lost 2 bases, and 8 bases stayed unmatched. The CDR3 sequence: CASRQGFITDTQYF. The CDR3 coding sequence is TGTGCCAGTCGACAGGGATTCATCACAGATACGCAGTATTTT.

This clonotype showed up just a few times. V and J are TRBV7-2 and TRBJ2-5; TRBD2 aligns across 8 bases. This CDR3 is 13 amino acids long. V shed 4 bases and J 5 bases; nucleotides not matched to a gene: 3. From germline, CDR1 is SGHTA and CDR2 FQGNSA. The CDR3 spells CASSWTSLETQYF. DNA for the CDR3: TGTGCCAGCAGCTGGACTAGCCTGGAGACCCAGTACTTC.

This clonotype turned up a few times. The chain uses TRBV5-1 and TRBJ1-1; the D gene is possibly TRBD1 (6 bases). V gave up 4 bases and J gave up 1 base, with 17 bases separating them. The germline CDR1 and CDR2 sequences are SGHRS and YFSETQ. This CDR3 spans 16 amino acids. As DNA, the CDR3 is TGCGCCAGCAGCGGGGGACACGTCTATTCGAACACTGAAGCTTTCTTT. Protein sequence: CASSGGHVYSNTEAFF.

This clonotype was observed a handful of times. V is TRBV5-1 and J is TRBJ2-3; 9 bases agree with TRBD1. CDR1 and CDR2 from the germline V gene are SGHRS and YFSETQ. The CDR3 is 16 residues long. Unmatched junction bases numbered 13, after V lost 3 bases and J lost 8 bases. The CDR3 region is CASSSRTGDSLVTQYF. CDR3 DNA sequence: TGCGCCAGCAGCTCTCGGACAGGGGATTCCTTGGTTACGCAGTATTTT.

This clonotype has ten or more counts. The V gene is TRBV12-3 or TRBV12-4, the J gene TRBJ2-7; no definite D call. The CDR3 contains 12 residues. V dropped 8 bases and J dropped 7 bases, with 15 bases sitting between them. CDR3 in DNA: TGTGCCAGCGCAGAAACCGTCTCGGAGCAGTACTTC. The encoded protein is CASAETVSEQYF.

This chain uses TRBV6-5 with TRBJ2-7; the match to TRBD1 covers 12 bases. The CDR3 is 16 residues long. J was trimmed by 6 bases and V by 6 bases; bases with no gene match: 12. The germline V gene encodes CDR1 MNHEY and CDR2 SVGAGI. The CDR3: CASRDTGRDRGLEQYF. DNA of the CDR3: TGTGCCAGCAGAGACACCGGCCGGGACAGGGGGCTCGAGCAGTACTTC.

This clonotype has only a few counts. The V and J genes are TRBV24-1 and TRBJ1-1; TRBD1 might be the D (6 bases). CDR1 and CDR2 (germline): KGHDR, SFDVKD. V shed 10 bases and J shed 1 base, with 12 bases lying between them. The length of the CDR3 is 13 residues. The CDR3 protein is CATKDSGNTEAFF. The CDR3 coding sequence is TGTGCCACAAAGGACAGCGGGAACACTGAAGCTTTCTTT.

This clonotype showed up just a few times. The chain recombines TRBV6-2 or TRBV6-3 with TRBJ1-1; no reliable D call. V was trimmed by 7 bases and J by 2 bases, leaving 11 bases between them. The CDR3 loop spans 13 amino acids. CDR1 is MNHEY and CDR2 is SVGEGT in the germline V gene. CDR3 sequence reads: CASKWRDNTEAFF. The CDR3 DNA is TGTGCCAGCAAATGGCGAGACAACACTGAAGCTTTCTTT.

The table lists this clonotype with a few counts. The V call is TRBV7-9, the J call TRBJ2-3; 12 bases agree with TRBD1. The CDR3 covers 13 residues. V gave up 11 bases and J gave up 4 bases; unmatched junction bases: 4. From germline, CDR1 is SEHNR and CDR2 FQNEAQ (reference sequence). This CDR3 is CAGGTGGSDTQYF. The CDR3 DNA is TGTGCCGGCGGGACAGGGGGCTCAGATACGCAGTATTTT. Looking up the rest from reference TRBV7-9 and TRBJ2-3 gives the full variable domain: DTGVSQNPRHKITKRGQNVTFRCDPISEHNRLYWYRQTLGQGPEFLTYFQNEAQLEKSRLLSDRFSAERPKGSFSTLEIQRTEQGDSAMYLCAGGTGGSDTQYFGPGTRLTVL.

The chain is built from TRBV30 and TRBJ2-2; no clear D. The CDR3 is 11 residues long. In germline, CDR1 is GTSNPN, CDR2 SVGIG (reference sequence). Between the trimmed V and J ends, which lost 1 base and 11 bases, there was a span of 8 bases. The CDR3 sequence is CAWSGGAELFF. The DNA of the CDR3 is TGTGCCTGGAGTGGCGGAGCAGAGCTGTTTTTT.

This clonotype showed up many times. The chain has TRBV6-2 or TRBV6-3 and TRBJ2-1, with D uncertain. Germline lookup yields CDR1 MNHEY and CDR2 SVGEGT. Trimming took 0 bases from V and 3 from J, leaving 12 bases between them. The CDR3 runs to 16 residues. The CDR3, as DNA: TGTGCCAGCAGTTACTCTCGGCTGAAAGGCTACAATGAGCAGTTCTTC. This encodes CASSYSRLKGYNEQFF.

This clonotype was counted between two and nine times. The V and J genes are TRBV7-2 and TRBJ2-5, with no clear D. The CDR3 totals 13 residues. The germline CDR1 and CDR2 sequences are SGHTA and FQGNSA. V gave up 1 base and J gave up 7 bases, with 10 bases separating them. CDR3 in DNA: TGTGCCAGCAGCTTAGGTCTACCGGGGACCCAGTACTTC. Its protein product is CASSLGLPGTQYF.